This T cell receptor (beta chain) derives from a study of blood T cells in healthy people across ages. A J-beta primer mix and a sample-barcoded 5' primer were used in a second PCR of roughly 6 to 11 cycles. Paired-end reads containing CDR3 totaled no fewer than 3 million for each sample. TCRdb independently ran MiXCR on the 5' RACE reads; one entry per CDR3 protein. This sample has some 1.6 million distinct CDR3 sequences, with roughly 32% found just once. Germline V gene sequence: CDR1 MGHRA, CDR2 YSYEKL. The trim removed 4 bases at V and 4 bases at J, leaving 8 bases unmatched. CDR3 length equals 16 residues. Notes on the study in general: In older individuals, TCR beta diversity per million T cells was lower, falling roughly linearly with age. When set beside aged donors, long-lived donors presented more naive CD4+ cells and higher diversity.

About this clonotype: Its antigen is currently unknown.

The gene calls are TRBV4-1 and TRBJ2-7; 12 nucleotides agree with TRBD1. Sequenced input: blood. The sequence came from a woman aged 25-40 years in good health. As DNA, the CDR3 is TGCGCCAGCAGCCCCGGGACAGGGGGCTACATGTACGAGCAGTACTTC. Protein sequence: CASSPGTGGYMYEQYF.